This T cell receptor beta chain was sequenced in a study of CXCR3-negative and CXCR3-positive naive CD8 T cells. Looking at the study overall: The total count of TRB reads reached approximately 150 million, and each library contributed about 1.5 +/- 0.3 million. General study findings and limits: Once cells were cryopreserved, CXCR3 expression went down partly, and most assays used fresh PBMCs. Relative to CXCR3-negative naive cells, CXCR3-positive naive cells had more hydrophobic TRB CDR3s. Diversity in memory CD8+ cells fell much lower than the comparably high levels seen in both naive subsets.

On this clonotype: Antigen unknown.

The sorting of each CD8+ T cell subset was done in triplicate, at roughly 310,000 cells each. Researchers prepared the TRB cDNA libraries using 5' RACE with UMI labels. Using the 5' RACE reads, TCRdb records one entry per CDR3 protein without DNA. Recorded here are about 120,000 distinct CDR3 sequences; the top ten clones represent 0.35% to 0.4%. The material sequenced was naive CXCR3+ CD8+ T cells from blood. Subset defined: CD45RO-CCR7+CD27+CD95- naive CD8+ T cells expressing CXCR3 (TNR3+). The TCR comes from a human donor in good health. Some clones in this sample may be carry-over from other donors' samples.

The CDR3 loop reads CSARGLVYEQFF. This chain joins TRBV29-1 and TRBJ2-1; TCRdb names TRBD2, which stays unverified in the absence of DNA. This CDR3 is 12 amino acids long. Germline-derived CDR1 and CDR2 are SQVTM and ANQGSEA.